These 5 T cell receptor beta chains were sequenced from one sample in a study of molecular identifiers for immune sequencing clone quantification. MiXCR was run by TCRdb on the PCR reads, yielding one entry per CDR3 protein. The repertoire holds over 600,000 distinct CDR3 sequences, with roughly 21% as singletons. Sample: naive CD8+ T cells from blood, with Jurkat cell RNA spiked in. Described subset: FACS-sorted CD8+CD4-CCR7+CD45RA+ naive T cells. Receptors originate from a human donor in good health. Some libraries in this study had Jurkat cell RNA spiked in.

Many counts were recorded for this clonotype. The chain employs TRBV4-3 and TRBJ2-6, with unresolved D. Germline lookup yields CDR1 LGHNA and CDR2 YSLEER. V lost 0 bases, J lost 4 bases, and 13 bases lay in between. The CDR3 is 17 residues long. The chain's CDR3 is CASSQDRAGFGANVLTF. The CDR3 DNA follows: TGCGCCAGCAGCCAAGATCGGGCCGGCTTCGGGGCCAACGTCCTGACTTTC.

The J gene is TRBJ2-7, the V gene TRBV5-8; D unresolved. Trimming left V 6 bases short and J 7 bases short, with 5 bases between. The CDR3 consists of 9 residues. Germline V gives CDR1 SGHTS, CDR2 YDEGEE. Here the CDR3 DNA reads TGTGCCAGCACCCTGGAGCAGTACTTC. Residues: CASTLEQYF.

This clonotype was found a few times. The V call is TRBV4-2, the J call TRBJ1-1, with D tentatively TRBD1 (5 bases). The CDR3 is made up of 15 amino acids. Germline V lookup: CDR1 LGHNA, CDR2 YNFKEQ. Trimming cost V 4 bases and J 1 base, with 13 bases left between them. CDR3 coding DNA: TGTGCCAGCAGCCTTTCCGGGACGGAGAACACTGAAGCTTTCTTT. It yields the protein CASSLSGTENTEAFF.

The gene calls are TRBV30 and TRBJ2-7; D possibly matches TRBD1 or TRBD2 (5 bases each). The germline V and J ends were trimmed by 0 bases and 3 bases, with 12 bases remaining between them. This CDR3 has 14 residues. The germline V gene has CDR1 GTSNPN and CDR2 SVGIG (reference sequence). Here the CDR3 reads CAWSVGAGNYEQYF. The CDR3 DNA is TGTGCCTGGAGTGTCGGGGCAGGGAACTACGAGCAGTACTTC.

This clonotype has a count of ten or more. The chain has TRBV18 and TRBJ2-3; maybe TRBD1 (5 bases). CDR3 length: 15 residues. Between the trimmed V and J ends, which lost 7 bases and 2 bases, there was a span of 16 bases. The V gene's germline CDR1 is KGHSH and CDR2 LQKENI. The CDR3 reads CASLPTASLTDTQYF. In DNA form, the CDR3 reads TGTGCCAGCTTGCCGACAGCCTCTCTCACAGATACGCAGTATTTT.